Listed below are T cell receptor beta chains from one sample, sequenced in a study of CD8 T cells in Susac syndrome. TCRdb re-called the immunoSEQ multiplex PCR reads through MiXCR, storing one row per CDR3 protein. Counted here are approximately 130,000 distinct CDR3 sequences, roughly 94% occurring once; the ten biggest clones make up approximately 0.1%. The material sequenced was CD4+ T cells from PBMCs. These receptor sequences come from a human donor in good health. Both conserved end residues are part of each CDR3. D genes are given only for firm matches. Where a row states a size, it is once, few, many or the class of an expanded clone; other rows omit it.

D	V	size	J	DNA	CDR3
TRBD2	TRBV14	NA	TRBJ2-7	TGTGCCAGCAGCCCTAGCGGGAGGGCCTACGAGCAGTACTTC	CASSPSGRAYEQYF
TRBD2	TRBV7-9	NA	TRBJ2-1	TGTGCCAGCAGCTACGGGACTAGCGCCTACAATGAGCAGTTCTTC	CASSYGTSAYNEQFF
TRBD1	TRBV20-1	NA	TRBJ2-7	TGCAGTGCTAGAGATCCCAGGGACGGGACAGGGGGTCACGAGCAGTACTTC	CSARDPRDGTGGHEQYF
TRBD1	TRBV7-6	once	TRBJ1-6	TGTGCCAGCAGCGTACGGGGGACAGGGGATTCACCCCTCCACTTT	CASSVRGTGDSPLHF
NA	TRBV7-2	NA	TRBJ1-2	TGTGCCAGCAGCTTAGCCAGGGATAGCTATGGCTACACCTTC	CASSLARDSYGYTF
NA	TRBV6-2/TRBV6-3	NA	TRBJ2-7	TGTGCCAGCAGTCAAACGGTTCAGTACTTC	CASSQTVQYF
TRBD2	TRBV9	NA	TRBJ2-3	TGTGCCAGCAGCGTAGGGACTAGCGGGACTGGAGATACGCAGTATTTT	CASSVGTSGTGDTQYF
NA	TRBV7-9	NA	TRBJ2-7	TGTGCCAGCAGCTCCAGCCGGGTCCCCTACGAGCAGTACTTC	CASSSSRVPYEQYF
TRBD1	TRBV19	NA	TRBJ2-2	TGTGCCAGTAGTATTGGCGACAGGGGGAACACCGGGGAGCTGTTTTTT	CASSIGDRGNTGELFF
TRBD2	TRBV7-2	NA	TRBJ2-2	TGTGCCAGCAGCCCGAACAGTAGCGGGGGGAACACCGGGGAGCTGTTTTTT	CASSPNSSGGNTGELFF
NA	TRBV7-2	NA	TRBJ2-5	TGTGCCAGCAGCTTAGCGCCGAGTGGGCGGCAAGAGACCCAGTACTTC	CASSLAPSGRQETQYF
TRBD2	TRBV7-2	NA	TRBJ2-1	TGTGCCAGCAGCTTAGTCGGTAGCGGGCAAAACAATGAGCAGTTCTTC	CASSLVGSGQNNEQFF
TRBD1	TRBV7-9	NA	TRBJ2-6	TGTGCCAGCAGCTCCAGTTACAGGGGGTATGGGGCCAACGTCCTGACTTTC	CASSSSYRGYGANVLTF
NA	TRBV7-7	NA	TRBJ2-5	TGTGCTAGCAGCCCCTGGATGGAGACCCAGTACTTC	CASSPWMETQYF
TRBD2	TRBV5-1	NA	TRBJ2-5	TGCGCCAGCAGAATAGGGGGACTAGCGGGAAAGGAGACCCAGTACTTC	CASRIGGLAGKETQYF
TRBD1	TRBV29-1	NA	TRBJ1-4	TGCAGCGTGCAGACAGGGGTTGATGAAAAACTGTTTTTT	CSVQTGVDEKLFF
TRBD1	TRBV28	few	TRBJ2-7	TGTGCCATGGGTCGGACAGGTACCTACGAGCAGTACTTC	CAMGRTGTYEQYF
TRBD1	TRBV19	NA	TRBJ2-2	TGTGCCAGTAGTATCCTACCTCCGGGACAGGGCAACACCGGGGAGCTGTTTTTT	CASSILPPGQGNTGELFF
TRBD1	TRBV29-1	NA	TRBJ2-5	TGCAGCGCCGGTGGTACAGGGGAAGAGACCCAGTACTTC	CSAGGTGEETQYF
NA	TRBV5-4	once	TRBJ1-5	TGTGCCAGCAGCTTGGAAGGAGGTCAGCCCCAGCATTTT	CASSLEGGQPQHF
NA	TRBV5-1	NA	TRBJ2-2	TGCGCCAGCAGCTTGGACATCGGGGAGCTGTTTTTT	CASSLDIGELFF
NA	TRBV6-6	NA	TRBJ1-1	TGTGCCAGCAGACGCGAGACTCAGAACACTGAAGCTTTCTTT	CASRRETQNTEAFF
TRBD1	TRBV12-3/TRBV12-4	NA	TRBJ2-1	TGTGCCAGCAGCCTCGGGACAGGTTCCTACAATGAGCAGTTCTTC	CASSLGTGSYNEQFF
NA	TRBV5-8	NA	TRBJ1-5	TGTGCCAGCAGCTTGGGGGCAACCAATCAGCCCCAGCATTTT	CASSLGATNQPQHF
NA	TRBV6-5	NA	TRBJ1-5	TGTGCCAGCAGCAAACATGTGGGGGGGAGTCAGCCCCAGCATTTT	CASSKHVGGSQPQHF
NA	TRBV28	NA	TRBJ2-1	TGTGCCAGCAACGGGGTCTCCTACAATGAGCAGTTCTTC	CASNGVSYNEQFF
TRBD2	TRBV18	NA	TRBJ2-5	TGTGCCAGCTCACCACGGCCTAGCGGCGAAGAGACCCAGTACTTC	CASSPRPSGEETQYF
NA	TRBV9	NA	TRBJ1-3	TGTGCCAGCAGCGTTGCCTCGGGGGGCGCCTCTGGAAACACCATATATTTT	CASSVASGGASGNTIYF
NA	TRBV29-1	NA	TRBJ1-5	TGCAGCGTTGGAGGGGAAGGTCAGCCCCAGCATTTT	CSVGGEGQPQHF
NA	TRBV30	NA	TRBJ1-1	TGTGCCTGGAGTAGGGTCGGGAACGCTGAAGCTTTCTTT	CAWSRVGNAEAFF
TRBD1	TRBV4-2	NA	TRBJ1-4	TGTGCCAGCAGCCAAGATGGGGCTAGGCAGGGGGGAGAAAAACTGTTTTTT	CASSQDGARQGGEKLFF
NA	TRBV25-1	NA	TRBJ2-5	TGTGCCAGCAGTGAATTACAGGGGACTTACCAAGAGACCCAGTACTTC	CASSELQGTYQETQYF
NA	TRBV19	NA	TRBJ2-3	TGTGCCAGTAGTGCCTCCGGGATTTCCACAGATACGCAGTATTTT	CASSASGISTDTQYF
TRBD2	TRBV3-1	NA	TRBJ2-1	TGTGCCAGCAGCCAACGGACTAGCGGGAGGGAACTCGCTGAGCAGTTCTTC	CASSQRTSGRELAEQFF
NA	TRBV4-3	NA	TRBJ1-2	TGCGCCAGCAGCCAAGATTCGGGGCTCGGCTACACCTTC	CASSQDSGLGYTF
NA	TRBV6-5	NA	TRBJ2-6	TGTGCCAGCCAACAGGGATACGGGGCCAACGTCCTGACTTTC	CASQQGYGANVLTF
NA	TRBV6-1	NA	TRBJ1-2	TGTGCCAGCAGGCCCTGGACAGAAACCTATGGCTACACCTTC	CASRPWTETYGYTF
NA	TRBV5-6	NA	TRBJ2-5	TGTGCCAGCAGCTTCGGTGGGACAAAGGCGGGGGAGACCCAGTACTTC	CASSFGGTKAGETQYF
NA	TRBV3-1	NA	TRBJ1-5	TGTGCCAGCAGCCAAGAAATTGGGGAACAGCCCCAGCATTTT	CASSQEIGEQPQHF
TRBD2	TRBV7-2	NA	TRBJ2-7	TGTGCCAGCAGCCTAGCGGGAGGGCCTCCCTACGAGCAGTACTTC	CASSLAGGPPYEQYF
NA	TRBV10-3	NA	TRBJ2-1	TGTGCCATCAGTGATCGACAGTCTGGGGATGAGCAGTTCTTC	CAISDRQSGDEQFF
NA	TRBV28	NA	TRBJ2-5	TGTGCCAGCAGTTTATCGCTGTACCAAGAGACCCAGTACTTC	CASSLSLYQETQYF
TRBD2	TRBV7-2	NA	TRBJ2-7	TGTGCCAGCAGCCTGGGGGGGTTCTACGAGCAGTACTTC	CASSLGGFYEQYF
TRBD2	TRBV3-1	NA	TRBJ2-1	TGTGCCAGCAGCCCCCGGGTAGCGGGAGTCTCCTACAATGAGCAGTTCTTC	CASSPRVAGVSYNEQFF
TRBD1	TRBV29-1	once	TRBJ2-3	TGCAGCGTTGGACAGGGGTTAGGGTCAGATACGCAGTATTTT	CSVGQGLGSDTQYF
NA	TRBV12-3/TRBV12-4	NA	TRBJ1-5	TGTGCCAGCAGTTTAGGGGTAGGCCAGCCCCAGCATTTT	CASSLGVGQPQHF
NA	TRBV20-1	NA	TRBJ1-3	TGCAGTGCTAGAAGCCCTCCAGGGTTCTCTGGAAACACCATATATTTT	CSARSPPGFSGNTIYF
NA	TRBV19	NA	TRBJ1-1	TGTGCCAGTAGTTTCCGGGAAACTGAAGCTTTCTTT	CASSFRETEAFF
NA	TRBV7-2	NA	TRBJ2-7	TGTGCCAGCCAGAGGGCAGGGAGCTACGAGCAGTACTTC	CASQRAGSYEQYF
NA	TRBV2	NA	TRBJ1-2	TGTGCCAGCAGTGATGGGTCCTCCAGCTATGGCTACACCTTC	CASSDGSSSYGYTF
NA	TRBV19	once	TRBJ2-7	TGTGCCAGTAGTATAGTCGGACGGGCAGTGGAGCAGTACTTC	CASSIVGRAVEQYF
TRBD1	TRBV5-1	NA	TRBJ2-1	TGCGCCAGCAGCTTGGAAGGACAGGGGACGGGAAATGAGCAGTTCTTC	CASSLEGQGTGNEQFF
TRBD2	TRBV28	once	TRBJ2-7	TGTGCCAGCAGTTTAAGCGGGGGCGGAGAGCAGTACTTC	CASSLSGGGEQYF